These T cell receptor beta chains were read from a single sample in a study of a mutant IDH1 vaccine in newly diagnosed glioma. These receptors lack a known antigen. Produced via immunoSEQ multiplex PCR; TCRdb's table is partial and in-frame only. The table lists about 36,000 clones, roughly 81% of them singletons. Material: PBMCs, obtained from a glioma patient whose treatment included an IDH1 peptide vaccine. The receptors originated from a man over 45 with glioma. The CDR3 runs from the conserved cysteine through the conserved F or W. Each record gives: J gene, V gene, clone size, D gene, CDR3 protein, CDR3 DNA. The D gene is left open where the match is weak. Clone size, where shown, is once, few, many, or a class for clones that have expanded.

TRBJ2-5,TRBV4-2,-,-,CASSPGAGGGETQYF,TGTGCCAGCAGCCCCGGGGCAGGGGGAGGAGAGACCCAGTACTTC
TRBJ1-4,TRBV11-2,-,-,CASSVQGQKEKLFF,TGTGCCAGCAGCGTCCAGGGGCAAAAGGAAAAACTGTTTTTT
TRBJ2-7,TRBV10-2,once,-,CASSESGYEQYF,TGCGCCAGCAGTGAGTCAGGATACGAGCAGTACTTC
TRBJ1-1,TRBV4-3,once,TRBD1,CASGRQGGTEAFF,TGCGCCAGCGGACGACAGGGCGGTACTGAAGCTTTCTTT
TRBJ2-5,TRBV10-3,-,-,CAISEWGQETQYF,TGTGCCATCAGTGAGTGGGGCCAGGAGACCCAGTACTTC
TRBJ2-5,TRBV7-9,-,TRBD2,CASTLAELAMVGETQYF,TGTGCCAGCACCTTAGCGGAACTAGCGATGGTGGGAGAGACCCAGTACTTC
TRBJ2-7,TRBV7-2,-,TRBD2,CASSREGGRAYEQYF,TGTGCCAGCAGCCGGGAGGGCGGGAGGGCCTACGAGCAGTACTTC
TRBJ2-5,TRBV18,-,-,CASSRSRVPETQYF,TGTGCCAGCTCAAGAAGCAGGGTTCCGGAGACCCAGTACTTC
TRBJ2-5,TRBV7-9,once,-,CASIVQNPGETQYF,TGTGCCAGCATTGTACAAAACCCGGGGGAGACCCAGTACTTC
TRBJ1-1,TRBV13,-,-,CASSLLSLTTEAFF,TGTGCCAGCAGCTTACTATCGCTGACCACTGAAGCTTTCTTT
TRBJ2-3,TRBV4-1,once,-,CASSLSTATDTQYF,TGCGCCAGCAGCCTCTCGACCGCCACAGATACGCAGTATTTT
TRBJ2-2,TRBV2,once,-,CASNSGGANTGELFF,TGTGCCAGCAATTCAGGGGGGGCTAACACCGGGGAGCTGTTTTTT
TRBJ2-7,TRBV7-6,-,-,CASSLRQEESSYEQYF,TGTGCCAGCAGCCTTCGACAGGAGGAAAGCTCCTACGAGCAGTACTTC
TRBJ1-1,TRBV18,-,-,CASSLRRDLTEAFF,TGTGCCAGCTCACTAAGACGGGACCTCACTGAAGCTTTCTTT
TRBJ1-4,TRBV6-5,-,-,CASSYSRIRPEKLFF,TGTGCCAGCAGTTACTCAAGGATCCGCCCGGAAAAACTGTTTTTT
TRBJ1-1,TRBV4-1,-,-,CASSRLRPGQMNTEAFF,TGCGCCAGCAGCCGCCTCCGGCCGGGACAAATGAACACTGAAGCTTTCTTT
TRBJ1-5,TRBV6-1,-,-,CASSEWPGTQHQPQHF,TGTGCCAGCAGTGAATGGCCAGGGACTCAACATCAGCCCCAGCATTTT
TRBJ1-1,TRBV7-9,-,-,CASSLDGRGEAFF,TGTGCCAGCAGCTTAGATGGGCGCGGGGAAGCTTTCTTT
TRBJ2-5,TRBV7-7,-,-,CASSRGRTVRQETQYF,TGTGCCAGCAGCCGAGGGCGGACAGTAAGACAAGAGACCCAGTACTTC
TRBJ2-7,TRBV27,-,TRBD2,CASSRTSGSYEQYF,TGTGCCAGCAGCAGGACTAGCGGTTCCTACGAGCAGTACTTC
TRBJ2-1,TRBV5-6,once,TRBD1,CASSFTGAYNEQFF,TGTGCCAGCAGCTTTACAGGGGCTTACAATGAGCAGTTCTTC
TRBJ1-2,TRBV19,-,-,CASSSAAGSRNTLANYGYTF,TGTGCCAGTTCCTCAGCCGCGGGCAGCCGTAATACTTTAGCTAACTATGGCTACACCTTC
TRBJ1-2,TRBV5-8,-,-,CASSLVEYTF,TGTGCCAGCAGCTTGGTTGAGTACACCTTC
TRBJ2-4,TRBV6-1,-,-,CASSHPPGAKNIQYF,TGTGCCAGCAGTCACCCCCCGGGGGCCAAAAACATTCAGTACTTC
TRBJ2-1,TRBV6-6,-,-,CASSYSRQAGNEQFF,TGTGCCAGCAGTTACTCGAGGCAGGCTGGAAATGAGCAGTTCTTC
TRBJ1-1,TRBV2,-,TRBD1,CASSLQGALNTEAFF,TGTGCCAGCAGCCTACAGGGGGCGTTGAACACTGAAGCTTTCTTT